This T cell receptor (beta chain) is drawn from a study of shared clonotypes between healthy human individuals. Study findings and constraints: Clonotypes which were not shared had lower generation probabilities than clonotypes that all four donors shared.

The V end lost 1 base, the J end lost 4 bases, and 9 bases lay between the germline ends. This CDR3 has 14 residues. Data came from immunoSEQ multiplex PCR; TCRdb stores just in-frame clones and leaves some out. The sample gives approximately 530,000 clones, about 96% of which show up once; 0.055% to 0.075% is in the top ten. About this clone: The antigen is not known.

The sequence was obtained from a woman in her twenties or thirties in good health. The chain recombines TRBV5-3 with TRBJ2-1; unclear D gene. TRBV5-3 is sorted into the ORF group, with uncertain function. The sample taken for sequencing was naive CD4+ T cells sorted from blood. The subset here: CD45RA+ positively selected. The CDR3 is CARSLPDGYNEQFF. The CDR3 nucleotides are TGTGCCAGAAGCTTGCCTGATGGATACAATGAGCAGTTCTTC.